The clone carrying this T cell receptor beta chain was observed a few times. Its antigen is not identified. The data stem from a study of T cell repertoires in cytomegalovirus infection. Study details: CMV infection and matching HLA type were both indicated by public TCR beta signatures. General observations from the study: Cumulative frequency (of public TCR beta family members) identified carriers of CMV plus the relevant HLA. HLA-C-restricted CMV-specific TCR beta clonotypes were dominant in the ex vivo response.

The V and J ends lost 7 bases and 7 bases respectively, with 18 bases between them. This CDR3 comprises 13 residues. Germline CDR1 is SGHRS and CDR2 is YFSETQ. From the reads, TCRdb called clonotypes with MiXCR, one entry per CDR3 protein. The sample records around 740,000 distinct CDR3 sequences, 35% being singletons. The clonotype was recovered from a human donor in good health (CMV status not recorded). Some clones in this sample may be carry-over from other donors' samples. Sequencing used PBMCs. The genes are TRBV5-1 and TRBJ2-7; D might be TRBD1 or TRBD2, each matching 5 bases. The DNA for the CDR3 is TGCGCCAGCGCAACGGGGCAGGCTGGAGAGCAGTACTTC. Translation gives CASATGQAGEQYF.